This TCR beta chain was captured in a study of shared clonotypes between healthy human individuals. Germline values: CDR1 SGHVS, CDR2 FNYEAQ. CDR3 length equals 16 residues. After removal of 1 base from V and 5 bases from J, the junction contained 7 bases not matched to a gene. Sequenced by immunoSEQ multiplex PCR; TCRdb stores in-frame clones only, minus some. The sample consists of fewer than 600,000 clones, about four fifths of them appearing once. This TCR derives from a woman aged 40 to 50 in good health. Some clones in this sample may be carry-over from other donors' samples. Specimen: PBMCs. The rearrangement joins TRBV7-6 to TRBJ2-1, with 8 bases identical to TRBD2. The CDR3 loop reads CASSLVPGTSNNEQFF. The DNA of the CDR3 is TGTGCCAGCAGCTTAGTGCCCGGGACTAGTAACAATGAGCAGTTCTTC.